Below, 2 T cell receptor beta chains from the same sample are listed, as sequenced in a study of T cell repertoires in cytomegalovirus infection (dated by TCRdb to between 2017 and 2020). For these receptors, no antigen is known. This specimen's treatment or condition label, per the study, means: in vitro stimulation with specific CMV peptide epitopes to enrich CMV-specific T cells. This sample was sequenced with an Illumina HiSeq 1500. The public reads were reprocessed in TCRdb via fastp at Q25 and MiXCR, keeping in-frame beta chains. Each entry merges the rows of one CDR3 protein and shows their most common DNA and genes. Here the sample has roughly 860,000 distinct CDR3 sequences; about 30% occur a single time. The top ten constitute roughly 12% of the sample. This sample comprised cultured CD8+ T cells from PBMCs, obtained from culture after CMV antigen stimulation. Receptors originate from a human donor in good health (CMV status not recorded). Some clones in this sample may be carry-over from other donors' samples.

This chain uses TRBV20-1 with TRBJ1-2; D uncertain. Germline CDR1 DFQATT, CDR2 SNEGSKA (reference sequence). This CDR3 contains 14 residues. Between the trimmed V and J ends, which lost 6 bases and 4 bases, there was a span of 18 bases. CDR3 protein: CSALEEGSGYGYTF. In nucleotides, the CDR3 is TGCAGTGCCCTCGAGGAGGGTTCGGGCTATGGCTACACCTTC.

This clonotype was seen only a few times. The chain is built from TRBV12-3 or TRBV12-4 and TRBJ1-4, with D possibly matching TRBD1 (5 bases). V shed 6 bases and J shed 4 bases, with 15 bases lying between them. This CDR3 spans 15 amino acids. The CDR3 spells CASRAADTFNEKLFF. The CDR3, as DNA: TGTGCCAGCAGGGCTGCGGACACATTTAATGAAAAACTGTTTTTT.